This T cell receptor (beta chain) was captured in a study of T cell responses to AZD1222 COVID-19 vaccine. Assay used: immunoSEQ multiplex PCR; TCRdb lists only in-frame clones, some missing. Among 100,000 or so clones listed, about 90% were seen once. V was shortened by 6 bases and J by 3 bases, with 13 bases between the two germline ends. CDR3 length: 14 residues. Germline lookup yields CDR1 WSHSY and CDR2 SAAADI. In the case of this clone: The antigen is undetermined.

Study conclusions and caveats: The sample set comprised mostly white British donors with more females, and clonal diversity was possibly underestimated. None of the repertoires were sampled until the peak T cell response had passed.

The sequencing used peripheral blood, collected on day 0 of AZD1222 vaccination. The J gene is TRBJ2-3, the V gene TRBV10-2, with a tentative D call TRBD2 (5 bases). This receptor was identified in an adult in good health. The CDR3 spells CASSPGERTDTQYF. The CDR3, as DNA: TGCGCCAGCAGCCCCGGGGAACGGACAGATACGCAGTATTTT.